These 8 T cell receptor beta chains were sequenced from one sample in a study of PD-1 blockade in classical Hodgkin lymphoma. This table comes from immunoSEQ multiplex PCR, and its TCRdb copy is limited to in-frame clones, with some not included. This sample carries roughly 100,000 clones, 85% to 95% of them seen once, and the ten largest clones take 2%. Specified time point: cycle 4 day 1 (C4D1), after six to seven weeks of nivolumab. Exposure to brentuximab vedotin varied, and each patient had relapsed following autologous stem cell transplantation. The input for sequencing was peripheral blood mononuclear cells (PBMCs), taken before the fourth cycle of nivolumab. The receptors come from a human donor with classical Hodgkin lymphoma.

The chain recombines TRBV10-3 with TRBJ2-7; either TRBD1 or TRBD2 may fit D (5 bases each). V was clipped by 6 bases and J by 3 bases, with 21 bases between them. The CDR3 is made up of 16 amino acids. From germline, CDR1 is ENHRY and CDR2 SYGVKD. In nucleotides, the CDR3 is TGTGCCATCAGCAGAAGATCGGGGCGGAAGGACTACGAGCAGTACTTC. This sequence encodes CAISRRSGRKDYEQYF.

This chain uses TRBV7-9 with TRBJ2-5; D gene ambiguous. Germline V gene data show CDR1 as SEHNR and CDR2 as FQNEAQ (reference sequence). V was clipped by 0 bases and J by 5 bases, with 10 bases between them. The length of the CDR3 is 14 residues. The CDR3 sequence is CASSLAVSKETQYF. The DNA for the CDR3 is TGTGCCAGCAGCTTAGCGGTGTCGAAGGAGACCCAGTACTTC.

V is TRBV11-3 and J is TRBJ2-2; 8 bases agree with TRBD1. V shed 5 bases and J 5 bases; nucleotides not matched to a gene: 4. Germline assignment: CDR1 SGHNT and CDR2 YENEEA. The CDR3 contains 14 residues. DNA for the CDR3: TGTGCCAGCAGCGGCCGGACAGGGACCGGGGAGCTGTTTTTT. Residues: CASSGRTGTGELFF.

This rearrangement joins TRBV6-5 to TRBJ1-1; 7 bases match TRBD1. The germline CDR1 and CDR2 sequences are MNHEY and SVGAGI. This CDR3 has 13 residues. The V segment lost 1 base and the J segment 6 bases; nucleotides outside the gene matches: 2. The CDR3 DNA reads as TGTGCCAGCAGTTACTGGACAGGATCTGAAGCTTTCTTT. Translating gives CASSYWTGSEAFF.

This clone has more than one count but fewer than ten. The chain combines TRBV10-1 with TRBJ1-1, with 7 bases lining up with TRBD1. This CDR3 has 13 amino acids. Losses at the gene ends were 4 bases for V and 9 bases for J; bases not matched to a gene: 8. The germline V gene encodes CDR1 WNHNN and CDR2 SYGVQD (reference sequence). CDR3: CASSGPGQKKAFF. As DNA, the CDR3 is TGCGCCAGCAGTGGACCGGGACAGAAAAAAGCTTTCTTT.

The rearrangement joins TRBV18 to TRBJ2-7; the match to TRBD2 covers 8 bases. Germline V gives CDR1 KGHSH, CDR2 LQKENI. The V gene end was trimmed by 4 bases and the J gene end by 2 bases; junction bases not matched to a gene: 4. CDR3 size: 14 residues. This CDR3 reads CASSQSGGPYEQYF. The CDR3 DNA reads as TGTGCCAGCTCACAAAGCGGGGGCCCCTACGAGCAGTACTTC.

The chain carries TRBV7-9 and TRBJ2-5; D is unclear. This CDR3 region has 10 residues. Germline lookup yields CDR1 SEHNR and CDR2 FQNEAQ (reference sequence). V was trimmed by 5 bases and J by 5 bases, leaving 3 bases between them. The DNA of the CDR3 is TGTGCCAGCAGCGTGGAGACCCAGTACTTC. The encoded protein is CASSVETQYF.

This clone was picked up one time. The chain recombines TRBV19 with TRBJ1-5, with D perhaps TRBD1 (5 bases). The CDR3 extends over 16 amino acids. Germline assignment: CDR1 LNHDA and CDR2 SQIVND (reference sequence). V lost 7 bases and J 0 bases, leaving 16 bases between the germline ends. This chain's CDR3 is CASKTGGQYSNQPQHF. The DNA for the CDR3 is TGTGCCAGTAAAACAGGTGGCCAATATAGCAATCAGCCCCAGCATTTT.